These T cell receptor beta chains were read from a single sample in a study of Graves' ophthalmopathy and Graves' hyperthyroidism. TCRdb recomputed calls from the multiplex PCR reads with MiXCR, one row per CDR3 protein. Among 350,000 to 450,000 distinct CDR3 sequences listed, over 20% were seen once. What was sequenced was peripheral blood. The source is a woman under 30 with stable Graves' hyperthyroidism. Both conserved end residues are part of each CDR3. The D gene is left open where the match is weak. Rows give clone size only sometimes, using once, few, many, or a class for an expanded clone.

CDR3 DNA	CDR3 protein	V gene	D gene	J gene	clone size	CDR3 length
TGTGCCAGCAGCCAAGGGATCGGAAACGAGCAGTACTTC	CASSQGIGNEQYF	TRBV14	-	TRBJ2-7	many	13
TGTGCCAGCAGTTACGCGGGGGCAGGGAGCTATTCACCCCTCCACTTT	CASSYAGAGSYSPLHF	TRBV6-5	-	TRBJ1-6	-	16
TGCAGTGCGGATACCCAGGGTAGGGGCAATCAGCCCCAGCATTTT	CSADTQGRGNQPQHF	TRBV20-1	-	TRBJ1-5	few	15
TGTGCCAGCAGCCACACTCCGTCAGGACGGCGCTCTGGAAACACCATATATTTT	CASSHTPSGRRSGNTIYF	TRBV3-1	-	TRBJ1-3	-	18
TGTGCCAGCAGCCAAGATGGGACAGCCTATGGCTACACCTTC	CASSQDGTAYGYTF	TRBV3-1	TRBD1	TRBJ1-2	few	14
TGTGCCAGCAGGAAACAGGGAGACACCGGGGAGCTGTTTTTT	CASRKQGDTGELFF	TRBV6-1	-	TRBJ2-2	many	14
TGTGCCAGCAGCGTATGGAAAAACACCGGGGAGCTGTTTTTT	CASSVWKNTGELFF	TRBV9	-	TRBJ2-2	many	14
TGTGCCAGCAGTTACTTTATGGACACAACCACTGAAGCTTTCTTT	CASSYFMDTTTEAFF	TRBV6-5	-	TRBJ1-1	many	15
TGTGCCAGCAGTCCCCGACCACATTATGGCTACACCTTC	CASSPRPHYGYTF	TRBV27	-	TRBJ1-2	few	13
TGTGCCAGCAGTGATGTCGACAGGGGACGAGAAGATGGCTACACCTTC	CASSDVDRGREDGYTF	TRBV6-2/TRBV6-3	TRBD1	TRBJ1-2	-	16
TGTGCCAGCAGTGAAGGTTGGAACGAGCAGTACTTC	CASSEGWNEQYF	TRBV2	-	TRBJ2-7	many	12
TGTGCCAGCAGGGTGACAGGGATTGGCTACACCTTC	CASRVTGIGYTF	TRBV6-2/TRBV6-3	TRBD1	TRBJ1-2	-	12
TGCGCCAGCAGCCAAGCACCTAGCGGAAGGAACGAGCAGTACTTC	CASSQAPSGRNEQYF	TRBV4-1	TRBD2	TRBJ2-7	many	15
TGTGCCACCAGTGATTTGTGGGATGGGGCCAACGTCCTGACTTTC	CATSDLWDGANVLTF	TRBV24-1	-	TRBJ2-6	many	15
TGTGCCAGCAGCGTTAATATCAACTATGGCTACACCTTC	CASSVNINYGYTF	TRBV6-1	-	TRBJ1-2	-	13
TGTGCCAGCAGTTTATTAAGGTCACAGGGCTACACCTTC	CASSLLRSQGYTF	TRBV28	-	TRBJ1-2	many	13
TGTGCCAGCAGTATGAGGGGCGGCAGGGGGAACACTGAAGCTTTCTTT	CASSMRGGRGNTEAFF	TRBV2	-	TRBJ1-1	many	16
TGTGCCAGTAGCAGCCCTCGGCAGGTGGGCAATCAGCCCCAGCATTTT	CASSSPRQVGNQPQHF	TRBV19	-	TRBJ1-5	many	16
TGCGCCAGCAGCCGGGGCCTAGCGGGATCAGGGACCCAGTACTTC	CASSRGLAGSGTQYF	TRBV4-1	TRBD2	TRBJ2-5	many	15
TGTGCCAGCAGTCGACAGGCTGGGGGAACTGAAGCTTTCTTT	CASSRQAGGTEAFF	TRBV6-1	-	TRBJ1-1	few	14
TGTGCCAGCAGTGAAGGGCCTCCACAGGTGAACTACGAGCAGTACTTC	CASSEGPPQVNYEQYF	TRBV6-1	-	TRBJ2-7	many	16
TGTGCCAGTAGTAGATCTAGCGGGAGGGCATACGAGCAGTACTTC	CASSRSSGRAYEQYF	TRBV19	TRBD2	TRBJ2-7	many	15
TGCGCCAGCAATAACCGGGACAGGTTGTCAGAGACCCAGTACTTC	CASNNRDRLSETQYF	TRBV10-2	TRBD1	TRBJ2-5	many	15
TGTGCCACCAGCAGACCTCTCTCTGGGGCCAACGTCCTGACTTTC	CATSRPLSGANVLTF	TRBV15	-	TRBJ2-6	many	15
TGTGCCAGCAGCAAGACAGGGATGAGCAATCAGCCCCAGCATTTT	CASSKTGMSNQPQHF	TRBV12-3/TRBV12-4	TRBD1	TRBJ1-5	many	15
TGTGCCAGCAGAACAGGGGAAACCGGGGAGCTGTTTTTT	CASRTGETGELFF	TRBV12-3/TRBV12-4	TRBD1	TRBJ2-2	many	13
TGTGCCAGCAGTTTAAGGGGGCAGTTCGATAGCAATCAGCCCCAGCATTTT	CASSLRGQFDSNQPQHF	TRBV27	TRBD1	TRBJ1-5	many	17
TGCAGTGCCAATCTTGGGGTGGGGGAGACCCAGTACTTC	CSANLGVGETQYF	TRBV20-1	-	TRBJ2-5	many	13
TGCAGCGTTGGGGCCGGGACTAGCGGGAGACACGAGCAGTACTTC	CSVGAGTSGRHEQYF	TRBV29-1	TRBD2	TRBJ2-7	many	15
TGTGCCAGCACCCGGGACACCGAGCAGTACTTC	CASTRDTEQYF	TRBV6-1	-	TRBJ2-7	once	11
TGTGCCTGGGGTGGACTGAACGAGCAGTACTTC	CAWGGLNEQYF	TRBV30	-	TRBJ2-7	many	11
TGCAGTGCTAGAGAGCTTTACACCGGGGAGCTGTTTTTT	CSARELYTGELFF	TRBV20-1	-	TRBJ2-2	many	13
TGTGCCAGCAGTCCAACCGGGACAGGGTTCAGAGAGACCCAGTACTTC	CASSPTGTGFRETQYF	TRBV3-1	TRBD1	TRBJ2-5	few	16
TGTGCCAGCAGTTTGACCCGGGGCCAGCTTTATAGCAATCAGCCCCAGCATTTT	CASSLTRGQLYSNQPQHF	TRBV12-3/TRBV12-4	-	TRBJ1-5	many	18
TGTGCCAGTTGGGGGACACAAGAGACCCAGTACTTC	CASWGTQETQYF	TRBV3-1	-	TRBJ2-5	many	12
TGTGCCAGCAGTTTACGTGTCAGGGGGCTAGATGGCTACACCTTC	CASSLRVRGLDGYTF	TRBV12-3/TRBV12-4	TRBD1	TRBJ1-2	many	15
TGTGCCAGCAGTTACTCGCGCTACGAGCAGTACTTC	CASSYSRYEQYF	TRBV6-5	-	TRBJ2-7	many	12
TGTGCCAGCAGCTCTTCGGACGGATATGGCTACACCTTC	CASSSSDGYGYTF	TRBV7-2	-	TRBJ1-2	many	13
TGTGCCAGCAGCCAGCCCTTGGCGGGAGGGCCCAACGAGCAGTACTTC	CASSQPLAGGPNEQYF	TRBV4-2	TRBD2	TRBJ2-7	many	16
TGCGCCAGCAGCCAAGCCTTTGCGACTAGCAGAGAGACCCAGTACTTC	CASSQAFATSRETQYF	TRBV4-1	TRBD2	TRBJ2-5	many	16
TGTGCCAGCAGCGTCGGACAGGGAAGACAGCCCCAGCATTTT	CASSVGQGRQPQHF	TRBV9	TRBD1	TRBJ1-5	many	14
TGTGCCTGGAGTGATATGGGGGATTCACCCCTCCACTTT	CAWSDMGDSPLHF	TRBV30	-	TRBJ1-6	many	13
TGTGCCAGCAGCTTAAGAGGGGGTACTAGCGGAGGCTACGAGCAGTACTTC	CASSLRGGTSGGYEQYF	TRBV11-2	TRBD2	TRBJ2-7	many	17
TGCGCCAGCAGCTTTAGGCCTAGCGGGATTACCTACGAGCAGTACTTC	CASSFRPSGITYEQYF	TRBV5-1	TRBD2	TRBJ2-7	-	16
TGTGCCAGCGCTAGCGGGGGGGCGGAGACCCAGTACTTC	CASASGGAETQYF	TRBV6-1	TRBD2	TRBJ2-5	-	13
TGTGCCAGCAGCCCGGGGGGGATCACTGAAGCTTTCTTT	CASSPGGITEAFF	TRBV7-9	-	TRBJ1-1	many	13